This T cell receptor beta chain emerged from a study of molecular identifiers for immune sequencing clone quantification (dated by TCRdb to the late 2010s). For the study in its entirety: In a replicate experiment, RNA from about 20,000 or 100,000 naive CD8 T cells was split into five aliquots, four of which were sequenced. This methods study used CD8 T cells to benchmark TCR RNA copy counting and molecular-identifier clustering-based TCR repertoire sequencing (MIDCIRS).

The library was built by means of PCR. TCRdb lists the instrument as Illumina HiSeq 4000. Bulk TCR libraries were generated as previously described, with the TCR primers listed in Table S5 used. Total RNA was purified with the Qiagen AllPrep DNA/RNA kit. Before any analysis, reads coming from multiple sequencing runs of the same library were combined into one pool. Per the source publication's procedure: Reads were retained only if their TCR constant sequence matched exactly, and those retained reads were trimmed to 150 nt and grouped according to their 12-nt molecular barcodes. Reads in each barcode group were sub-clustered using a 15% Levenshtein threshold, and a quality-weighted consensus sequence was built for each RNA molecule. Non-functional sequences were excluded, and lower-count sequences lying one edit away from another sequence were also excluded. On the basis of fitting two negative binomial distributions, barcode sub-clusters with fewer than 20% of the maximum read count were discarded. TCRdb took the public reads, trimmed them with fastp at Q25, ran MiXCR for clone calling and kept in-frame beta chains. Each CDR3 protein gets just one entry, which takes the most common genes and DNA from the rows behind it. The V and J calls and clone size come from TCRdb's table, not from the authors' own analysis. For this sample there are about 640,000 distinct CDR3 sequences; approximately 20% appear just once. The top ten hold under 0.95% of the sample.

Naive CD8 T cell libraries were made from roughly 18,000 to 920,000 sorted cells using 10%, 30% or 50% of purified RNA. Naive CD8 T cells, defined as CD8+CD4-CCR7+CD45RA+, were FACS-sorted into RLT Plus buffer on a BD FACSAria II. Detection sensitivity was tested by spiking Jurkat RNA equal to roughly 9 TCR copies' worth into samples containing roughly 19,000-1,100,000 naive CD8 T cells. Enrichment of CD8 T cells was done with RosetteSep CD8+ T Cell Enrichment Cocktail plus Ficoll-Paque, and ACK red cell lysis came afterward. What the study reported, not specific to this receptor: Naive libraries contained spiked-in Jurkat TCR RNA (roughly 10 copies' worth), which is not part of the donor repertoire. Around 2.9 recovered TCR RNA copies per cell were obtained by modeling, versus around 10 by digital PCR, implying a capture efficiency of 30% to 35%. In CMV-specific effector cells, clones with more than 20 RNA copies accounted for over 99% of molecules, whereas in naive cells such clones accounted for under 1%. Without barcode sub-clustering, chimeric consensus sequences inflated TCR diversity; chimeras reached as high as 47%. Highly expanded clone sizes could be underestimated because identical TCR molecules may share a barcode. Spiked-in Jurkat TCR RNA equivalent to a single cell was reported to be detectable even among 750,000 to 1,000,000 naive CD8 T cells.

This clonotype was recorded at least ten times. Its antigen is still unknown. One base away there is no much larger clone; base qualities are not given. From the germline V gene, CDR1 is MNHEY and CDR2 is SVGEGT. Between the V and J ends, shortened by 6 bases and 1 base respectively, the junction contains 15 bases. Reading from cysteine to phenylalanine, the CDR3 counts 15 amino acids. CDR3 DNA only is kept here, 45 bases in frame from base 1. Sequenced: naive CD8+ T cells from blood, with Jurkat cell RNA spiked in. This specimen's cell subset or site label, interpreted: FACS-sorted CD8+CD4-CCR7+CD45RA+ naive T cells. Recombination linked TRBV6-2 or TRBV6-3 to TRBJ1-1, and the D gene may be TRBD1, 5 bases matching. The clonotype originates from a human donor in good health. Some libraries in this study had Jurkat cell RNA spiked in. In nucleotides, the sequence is TGTGCCAGCAGAACCGTCGGACACCAGAACACTGAAGCTTTCTTT. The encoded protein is CASRTVGHQNTEAFF.